This TCR beta chain came from a study of molecular identifiers for immune sequencing clone quantification. This clonotype was detected a few times. Its antigen remains unidentified. Study-wide points: Spiked Jurkat TCR RNA equivalent to one cell was reportedly detectable in about a million naive cells. Clones above 20 RNA copies contained over 99% of effector molecules but under 1% of naive ones.

Previously reported methods and listed TCR primers produced the bulk TCR libraries. Each CDR3 protein gets one entry after TCRdb re-called the PCR reads with MiXCR. The sample includes about 640,000 distinct CDR3 sequences, approximately 20% of them seen just once. Sequenced input: naive CD8+ T cells from blood, with Jurkat cell RNA spiked in. Subset specified: FACS-sorted CD8+CD4-CCR7+CD45RA+ naive T cells. This TCR derives from a human donor in good health. Some libraries in this study had Jurkat cell RNA spiked in.

CDR3: CASSSAPPETQYF. As DNA, the CDR3 is TGTGCCAGCAGTTCCGCCCCCCCAGAGACCCAGTACTTC. This chain connects TRBV27 to TRBJ2-5; D remains ambiguous. This CDR3 is 13 amino acids long. Trimming left V 4 bases short and J 4 bases short, with 10 bases between. Germline V gene sequence: CDR1 MNHEY, CDR2 SMNVEV (reference sequence).